The T cell receptor (beta chain) described here comes from a study of blood T cell repertoires in COVID-19. Across the whole study: COVID-19 samples, acute and convalescent, were from the United States, Italy and Spain. PBMCs, B-cell-depleted T cells, or T cells were the source of the cDNA or gDNA that made up the material.

Authors' analysis steps: Using reference gene primer amplification, nucleated cell counts were estimated. The assay was immunoSEQ multiplex PCR, and TCRdb's table has in-frame clones only and misses some. That table gives V, J and clone size, and the DNA gave D and trimming. The data show 280,000 or so clones, around 88% seen once. This TCR derives from a woman aged 30 to 39 who had recovered from COVID-19. Material for sequencing was peripheral blood.

The CDR3 sequence is CASSPAVATSTDTQYF. In nucleotides, the CDR3 is TGTGCCAGCAGCCCGGCGGTGGCCACTAGCACAGATACGCAGTATTTT. The V call is TRBV5-6, the J call TRBJ2-3; unclear D gene. CDR1 SGHDT and CDR2 YYEEEE come from the germline V gene. Trimming removed 4 bases at V and 0 bases at J, with 15 bases between. The CDR3 totals 16 residues.